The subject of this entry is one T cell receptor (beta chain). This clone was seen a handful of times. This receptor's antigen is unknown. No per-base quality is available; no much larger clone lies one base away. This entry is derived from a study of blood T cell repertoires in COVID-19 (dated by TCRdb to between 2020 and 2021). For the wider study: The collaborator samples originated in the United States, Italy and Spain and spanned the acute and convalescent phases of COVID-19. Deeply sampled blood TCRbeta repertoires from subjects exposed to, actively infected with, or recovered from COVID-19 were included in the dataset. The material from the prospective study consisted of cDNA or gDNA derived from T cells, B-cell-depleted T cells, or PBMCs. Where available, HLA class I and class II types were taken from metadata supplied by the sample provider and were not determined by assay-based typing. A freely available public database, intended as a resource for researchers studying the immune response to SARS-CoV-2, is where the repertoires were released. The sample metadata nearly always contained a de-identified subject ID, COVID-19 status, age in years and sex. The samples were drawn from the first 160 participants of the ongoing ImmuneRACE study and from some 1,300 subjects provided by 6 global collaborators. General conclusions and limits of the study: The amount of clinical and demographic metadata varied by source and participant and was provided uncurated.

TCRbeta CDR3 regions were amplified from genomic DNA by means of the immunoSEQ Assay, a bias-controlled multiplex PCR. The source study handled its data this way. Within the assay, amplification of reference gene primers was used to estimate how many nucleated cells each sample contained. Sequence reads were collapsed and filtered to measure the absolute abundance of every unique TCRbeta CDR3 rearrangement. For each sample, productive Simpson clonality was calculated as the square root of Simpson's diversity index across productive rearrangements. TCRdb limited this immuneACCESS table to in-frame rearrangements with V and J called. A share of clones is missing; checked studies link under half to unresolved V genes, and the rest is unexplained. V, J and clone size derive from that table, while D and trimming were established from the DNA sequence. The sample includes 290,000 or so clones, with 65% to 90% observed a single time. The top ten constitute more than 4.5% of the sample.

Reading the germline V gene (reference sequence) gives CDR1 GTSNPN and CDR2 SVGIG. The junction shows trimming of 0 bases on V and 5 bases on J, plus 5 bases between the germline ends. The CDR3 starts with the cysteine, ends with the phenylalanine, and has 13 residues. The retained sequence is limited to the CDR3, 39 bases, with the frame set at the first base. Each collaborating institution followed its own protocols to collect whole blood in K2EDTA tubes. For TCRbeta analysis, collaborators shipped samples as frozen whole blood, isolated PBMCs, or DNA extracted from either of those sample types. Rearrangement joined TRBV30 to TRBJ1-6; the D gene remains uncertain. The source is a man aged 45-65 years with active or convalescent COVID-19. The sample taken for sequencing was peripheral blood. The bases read TGTGCCTGGAGTGTCCTCGATAATTCACCCCTCCACTTT. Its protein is CAWSVLDNSPLHF.